The following is a T cell receptor (beta chain) sequence with its context. Its antigen is unidentified. TCRdb independently ran MiXCR on the reads; one entry per CDR3 protein. This table holds a few hundred thousand distinct CDR3 sequences, over 15% found once. This specimen comes from a study of T cell repertoires in cytomegalovirus infection. Study observations and caveats: Individuals carrying CMV plus the relevant HLA were identified by cumulative frequency of public TCR beta families. Clonotypes of TCR beta that were HLA-C-restricted and CMV-specific dominated the ex vivo response.

Trimming took off 5 bases at V and 8 bases at J, with 19 bases between the two ends. The CDR3 extends over 15 amino acids. CDR1 is SGHRS, CDR2 YFSETQ, per germline. This clonotype was sampled from a human donor in good health (CMV status not recorded). Some clones in this sample may be carry-over from other donors' samples. Sample: CD8+ T cells from PBMCs. The chain is built from TRBV5-1 and TRBJ1-4; a weak D match, TRBD1 (6 bases). DNA for the CDR3: TGCGCCAGCAGTGTACAGGGTCAGGTTTACGAAAAACTGTTTTTT. This gives the protein CASSVQGQVYEKLFF.